This entry lists 25 T cell receptor beta chains sequenced from one sample in a study of T cell repertoires in cytomegalovirus infection (dated by TCRdb to the late 2010s). Instrument used: Illumina HiSeq 1500. TCRdb ran its own pipeline on the public reads, namely fastp trimming at Q25 and MiXCR clone calling, and kept in-frame beta chains. Each entry is one CDR3 protein sequence, shown with its most common DNA and genes. A total of about 830,000 distinct CDR3 sequences appear in this sample, around a third of them only once. Over 10% of the sample rests with the top ten. No antigen is known for these receptors. The treatment or condition label corresponds to: in vitro stimulation with specific CMV peptide epitopes to enrich CMV-specific T cells. This sample comprised cultured CD8+ T cells from PBMCs, obtained from culture after CMV antigen stimulation. Source of these receptors: a human donor in good health (CMV status not recorded). Some clones in this sample may be carry-over from other donors' samples.

The table lists this clonotype with a few counts. V is TRBV7-9 and J is TRBJ1-2, with D uncertain. V gave up 0 bases and J gave up 2 bases, with 7 bases separating them. Germline values: CDR1 SEHNR, CDR2 FQNEAQ (reference sequence). The CDR3 runs to 14 residues. CDR3 in DNA: TGTGCCAGCAGCTTAGCCCGGGTGAACTATGGCTACACCTTC. Protein product: CASSLARVNYGYTF.

The V and J genes are TRBV4-1 and TRBJ2-7; D gene uncertain. The CDR3 consists of 12 residues. Germline values: CDR1 MGHRA, CDR2 YSYEKL. With 3 bases removed from V and 7 bases from J, the gap between germline ends came to 10 bases. The CDR3 reads CASSQSTKEQYF. DNA of the CDR3: TGCGCCAGCAGCCAGAGTACAAAAGAGCAGTACTTC.

The chain recombines TRBV9 with TRBJ2-1; D gene unclear. Looked up from germline, CDR1 is SGDLS and CDR2 is YYNGEE. This CDR3 contains 12 residues. Trimming took off 3 bases at V and 8 bases at J, with 9 bases between the two ends. DNA of the CDR3: TGTGCCAGCAGCGACGTCGGAGATGAGCAGTTCTTC. Residues: CASSDVGDEQFF.

This chain uses TRBV7-6 with TRBJ2-5; TRBD1 is a possible D gene (6 bases). V was cut by 10 bases and J by 2 bases, with 14 bases left in between. In germline, CDR1 is SGHVS, CDR2 FNYEAQ. The CDR3 runs to 13 residues. CDR3 DNA sequence: TGTGCCACCGCAACAGGGATACAAGAGACCCAGTACTTC. Translation gives CATATGIQETQYF.

The gene calls are TRBV6-2 or TRBV6-3 and TRBJ2-3; D may be TRBD1 (6 bases). CDR1 MNHEY and CDR2 SVGEGT come from the germline V gene. This CDR3 comprises 14 residues. Trimming cost V 1 base and J 4 bases, with 9 bases left between them. The CDR3 sequence: CASSYYGGPDTQYF. CDR3 nucleotides: TGTGCCAGCAGTTACTATGGGGGCCCAGATACGCAGTATTTT.

The chain carries TRBV10-3 and TRBJ2-5; D is ambiguous. Trimming took 3 bases from V and 2 from J, leaving 10 bases between them. Germline CDR1 ENHRY, CDR2 SYGVKD. This CDR3 comprises 14 residues. CDR3 residues: CAISDPGIQETQYF. CDR3 coding DNA: TGTGCCATCAGTGACCCGGGTATTCAAGAGACCCAGTACTTC.

J is TRBJ2-4 and V is TRBV24-1; 7 bases align to TRBD1. J was trimmed by 1 base and V by 8 bases; bases with no gene match: 10. The CDR3 extends over 16 amino acids. CDR1 and CDR2 (germline): KGHDR, SFDVKD. The CDR3 spells CATTDPQGSAKNIQYF. CDR3 coding DNA: TGTGCCACCACGGACCCACAGGGGTCGGCCAAAAACATTCAGTACTTC.

This chain uses TRBV5-6 with TRBJ2-2; the D gene could be TRBD1 or TRBD2 (6 bases each). Looked up from germline, CDR1 is SGHDT and CDR2 is YYEEEE. There are 13 residues in the CDR3. Deletions cut 7 bases from V and 4 bases from J, with 11 bases between. Written as DNA, the CDR3 is TGTGCCAGCTCCCGGGGGCCCACCGGGGAGCTGTTTTTT. It specifies CASSRGPTGELFF.

The chain's CDR3 is CASTPTSKNTEAFF. Here the CDR3 DNA reads TGTGCCAGCACCCCGACAAGCAAGAACACTGAAGCTTTCTTT. This chain connects TRBV6-2 or TRBV6-3 to TRBJ1-1; D not certain. The CDR3 has 14 amino acids. V dropped 7 bases and J dropped 1 base, with 13 bases sitting between them. Germline CDR1 MNHEY, CDR2 SVGEGT.

This sequence joins TRBV6-2 or TRBV6-3 and TRBJ2-5; unclear D gene. Trimming shortened V by 7 bases and J by 1 base, and 16 bases separated the two germline ends. This CDR3 region has 15 residues. The germline gives CDR1 MNHEY, CDR2 SVGEGT. The DNA for the CDR3 is TGTGCCAGCACCCCCTGGTATTTGGGCCAAGAGACCCAGTACTTC. This encodes CASTPWYLGQETQYF.

This clonotype was counted between two and nine times. V is TRBV19 and J is TRBJ1-2; 10 bases map to TRBD1. V lost 3 bases and J lost 6; bases outside the gene matches: 1. In germline, CDR1 is LNHDA, CDR2 SQIVND (reference sequence). This CDR3 region has 13 residues. CDR3 in amino acids: CASSIGTGDGYTF. For the CDR3, the DNA is TGTGCCAGTAGTATTGGGACAGGGGATGGCTACACCTTC. The complete variable domain, with remaining parts taken from reference TRBV19 and TRBJ1-2, reads DGGITQSPKYLFRKEGQNVTLSCEQNLNHDAMYWYRQDPGQGLRLIYYSQIVNDFQKGDIAEGYSVSREKKESFPLTVTSAQKNPTAFYLCASSIGTGDGYTFGSGTRLTVV.

This clonotype was seen a few times. The V call is TRBV6-1, the J call TRBJ2-4, with 8 bases that match TRBD1. Trimming took 8 bases from V and 8 from J; bases not matched to a gene: 5. Germline values: CDR1 MNHNS, CDR2 SASEGT. The length of the CDR3 is 12 residues. CDR3 in DNA: TGTGCCAGCGGGACAGGACTGGACATTCAGTACTTC. It translates to CASGTGLDIQYF.

Points on this clonotype: This may come from a read error, since a much larger clone is one base off. This rearrangement joins TRBV7-9 to TRBJ1-1; D is possibly TRBD1 (5 bases). V was clipped by 2 bases and J by 0 bases, with 10 bases between them. The CDR3 is 15 residues long. Per the germline V gene, CDR1 is SEHNR and CDR2 is FQNEAQ (reference sequence). The CDR3 spells CASSLRGEMNTEAFF. CDR3 in DNA: TGTGCCAGCAGCTTAAGGGGAGAGATGAACACTGAAGCTTTCTTT.

The V gene is TRBV6-8, the J gene TRBJ2-7; D unresolved. V lost 11 bases, J lost 3 bases, and 11 bases lay in between. The CDR3 has 11 amino acids. Per germline, CDR1 MNHGY and CDR2 SAAAGT. This chain's CDR3 is CAGTKGYEQYF. The CDR3 DNA reads as TGTGCCGGCACCAAGGGCTACGAGCAGTACTTC.

This clonotype was counted at least ten times. The CDR3 protein is CASSLAGTAQETQYF. CDR3 bases: TGTGCCAGCAGCTTAGCCGGGACAGCGCAAGAGACCCAGTACTTC. The rearrangement links TRBV7-9 to TRBJ2-5; 7 nucleotides match TRBD1. V lost 0 bases to trimming and J lost 2 bases; unmatched junction nucleotides: 3. Germline V CDR1 and CDR2: SEHNR, FQNEAQ (reference sequence). CDR3 length equals 15 residues. Supplemented by reference TRBV7-9 and TRBJ2-5, the full variable domain reads DTGVSQNPRHKITKRGQNVTFRCDPISEHNRLYWYRQTLGQGPEFLTYFQNEAQLEKSRLLSDRFSAERPKGSFSTLEIQRTEQGDSAMYLCASSLAGTAQETQYFGPGTRLLVL.

The chain has TRBV6-2 or TRBV6-3 and TRBJ2-3; D perhaps matches TRBD2 (6 bases). Germline CDR1 is MNHEY and CDR2 is SVGEGT. The V and J ends lost 7 bases and 3 bases respectively, with 14 bases between them. The CDR3 is made up of 14 amino acids. CDR3 coding DNA: TGTGCCAGCACCTACGGGGGTTGGACAGATACGCAGTATTTT. This codes for CASTYGGWTDTQYF.

The gene calls are TRBV7-6 and TRBJ2-2; 9 bases are a match to TRBD1. Germline trimming cut 1 base from V and 3 bases from J; bases unmatched to any gene: 3. The CDR3 has 16 amino acids. Germline V gene data show CDR1 as SGHVS and CDR2 as FNYEAQ. The DNA of the CDR3 is TGTGCCAGCAGCTTAGGCTGGACAGGGGACACCGGGGAGCTGTTTTTT. Its translation is CASSLGWTGDTGELFF.

The V call is TRBV28, the J call TRBJ2-1; TRBD2 agrees at 7 bases. The CDR3 extends over 16 amino acids. Per the germline V gene, CDR1 is MDHEN and CDR2 is SYDVKM. V was clipped by 5 bases and J by 3 bases; unmatched bases: 10. CDR3 coding DNA: TGTGCCAGCAGTCCCCTGGGGGGGGGATTCTACAATGAGCAGTTCTTC. Its protein product is CASSPLGGGFYNEQFF.

The chain employs TRBV11-2 and TRBJ1-2, with TRBD1 identical over 8 bases. The germline V gene encodes CDR1 SGHAT and CDR2 FQNNGV. There are 14 residues in the CDR3. The V segment lost 8 bases and the J segment 0 bases; nucleotides outside the gene matches: 5. The CDR3 bases are TGTGCCAGCGGCCGACAGGGGACTAACTATGGCTACACCTTC. Amino acids: CASGRQGTNYGYTF.

This clonotype was recorded a few times. V is TRBV2 and J is TRBJ2-1; 14 positions agree with TRBD2. Germline CDR1 SNHLY, CDR2 FYNNEI. V lost 6 bases and J lost 8; bases outside the gene matches: 9. The CDR3 loop spans 16 amino acids. DNA of the CDR3: TGTGCCAGCAGGGCTCGACTAGCGGGGGGGCCGGATGAGCAGTTCTTC. Translation gives CASRARLAGGPDEQFF.

J is TRBJ2-2 and V is TRBV6-1; 8 bases fit TRBD1. Per the germline V gene, CDR1 is MNHNS and CDR2 is SASEGT. V lost 7 bases, J lost 4 bases, and 5 bases stayed unmatched. This CDR3 has 14 residues. CDR3: CASKQQGVTGELFF. For the CDR3, the DNA is TGTGCCAGCAAGCAACAGGGGGTCACCGGGGAGCTGTTTTTT.

The rearrangement uses TRBV29-1 and TRBJ2-1; perhaps D is TRBD1 or TRBD2 (6 bases each). The CDR3 spans 16 residues. Per the germline V gene, CDR1 is SQVTM and CDR2 is ANQGSEA. The CDR3 DNA is TGCACCGGGATGGGGGGCAACTTTCATTCCTACAATGAGCAGTTCTTC. It yields the protein CTGMGGNFHSYNEQFF.

This clonotype occurred many times. The gene calls are TRBV7-6 and TRBJ1-1; D is unresolved. The CDR3 totals 14 residues. Germline V gives CDR1 SGHVS, CDR2 FNYEAQ. The V and J ends lost 5 bases and 0 bases respectively, with 10 bases between them. CDR3 sequence: CASSPAPLNTEAFF. Here the CDR3 DNA reads TGTGCCAGCAGCCCGGCGCCCCTGAACACTGAAGCTTTCTTT.

Relative to its sample, this clonotype is medium-sized. The chain joins TRBV10-3 to TRBJ2-6; D is undetermined. The CDR3 spans 16 residues. Per germline, CDR1 ENHRY and CDR2 SYGVKD. Deletions cut 1 base from V and 0 bases from J, with 7 bases between. CDR3 coding DNA: TGTGCCATCAGTGAGTGGGTAGGCTCTGGGGCCAACGTCCTGACTTTC. It codes for CAISEWVGSGANVLTF.

The CDR3 DNA follows: TGTGCCAGCAGCGTGGCACAGGGCTATGGCTACACCTTC. Its protein product is CASSVAQGYGYTF. V is TRBV9 and J is TRBJ1-2; weak D call: TRBD1 (6 bases). Germline V gene sequence: CDR1 SGDLS, CDR2 YYNGEE. V was shortened by 2 bases and J by 4 bases, with 9 bases between the two germline ends. The CDR3 has 13 amino acids.